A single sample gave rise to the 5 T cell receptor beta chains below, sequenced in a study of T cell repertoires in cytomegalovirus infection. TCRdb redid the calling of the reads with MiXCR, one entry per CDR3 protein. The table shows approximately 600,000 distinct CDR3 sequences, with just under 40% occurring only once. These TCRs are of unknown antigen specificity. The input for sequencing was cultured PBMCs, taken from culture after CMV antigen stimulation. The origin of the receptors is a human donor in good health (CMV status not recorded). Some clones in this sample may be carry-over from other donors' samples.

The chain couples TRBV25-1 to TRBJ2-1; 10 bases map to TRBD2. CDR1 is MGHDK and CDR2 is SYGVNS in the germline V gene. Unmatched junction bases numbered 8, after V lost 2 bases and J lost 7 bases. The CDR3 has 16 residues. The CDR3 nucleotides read TGTGCCAGCAGTGAAGTATGGGCTAGCGGGAGAAATGAGCAGTTCTTC. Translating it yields CASSEVWASGRNEQFF. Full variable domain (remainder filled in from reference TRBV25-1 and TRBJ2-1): EADIYQTPRYLVIGTGKKITLECSQTMGHDKMYWYQQDPGMELHLIHYSYGVNSTEKGDLSSESTVSRIRTEHFPLTLESARPSHTSQYLCASSEVWASGRNEQFFGPGTRLTVL.

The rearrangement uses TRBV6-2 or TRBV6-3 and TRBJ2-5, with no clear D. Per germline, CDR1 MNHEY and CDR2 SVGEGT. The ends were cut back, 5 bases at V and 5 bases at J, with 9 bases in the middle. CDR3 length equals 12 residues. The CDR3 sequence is CASSNVLETQYF. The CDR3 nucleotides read TGTGCCAGCAGTAATGTACTGGAGACCCAGTACTTC.

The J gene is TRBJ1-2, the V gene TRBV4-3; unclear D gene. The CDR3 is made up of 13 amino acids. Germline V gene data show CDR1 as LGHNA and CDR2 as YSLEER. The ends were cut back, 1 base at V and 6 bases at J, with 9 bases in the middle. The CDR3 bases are TGCGCCAGCAGCCAAGGATTGGAGGATGGCTACACCTTC. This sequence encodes CASSQGLEDGYTF.

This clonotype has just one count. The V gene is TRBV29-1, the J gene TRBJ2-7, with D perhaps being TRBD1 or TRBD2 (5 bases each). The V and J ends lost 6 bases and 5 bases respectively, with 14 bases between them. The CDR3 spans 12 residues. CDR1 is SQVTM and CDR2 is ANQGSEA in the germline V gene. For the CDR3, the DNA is TGCAGCGTCCGGGACCCGGAGGACGAGCAGTACTTC. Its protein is CSVRDPEDEQYF.

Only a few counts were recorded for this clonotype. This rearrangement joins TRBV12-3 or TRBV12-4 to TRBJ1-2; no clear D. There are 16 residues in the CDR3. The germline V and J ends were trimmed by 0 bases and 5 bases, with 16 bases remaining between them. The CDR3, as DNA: TGTGCCAGCAGTTTAGCGCGAGTCAGGTGGAAATATGGCTACACCTTC. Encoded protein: CASSLARVRWKYGYTF.